This is a list of T cell receptor beta chains from one sample in a study of shared clonotypes between healthy human individuals. The table came from immunoSEQ multiplex PCR; TCRdb's copy has only in-frame clones and leaves some out. This table has some 1.1 million clones, around 77% appearing once. Sequenced material: memory CD4+ T cells from PBMCs. Every receptor here comes from a man younger than 35 in good health. Some clones in this sample may be carry-over from other donors' samples. CDR3s include the opening cysteine and the closing phenylalanine or tryptophan. D genes are given only for firm matches. The listing skips clone size in some rows; elsewhere it reads once, few, many or a size class.

d_gene: -; j_gene: TRBJ1-5; abundance: few; v_gene: TRBV9; len: 13; CDR3aa: CASSVGGLQPQHF; CDR3nt: TGTGCCAGCAGCGTAGGGGGCTTACAGCCCCAGCATTTT
d_gene: -; j_gene: TRBJ2-5; abundance: -; v_gene: TRBV20-1; len: 11; CDR3aa: CSASSLETQYF; CDR3nt: TGCAGTGCTAGTTCGTTGGAGACCCAGTACTTC
d_gene: TRBD1; j_gene: TRBJ1-2; abundance: -; v_gene: TRBV7-8; len: 16; CDR3aa: CASSLAGDSLNYGYTF; CDR3nt: TGTGCCAGCAGCTTAGCGGGGGACAGCCTCAACTATGGCTACACCTTC
d_gene: TRBD2; j_gene: TRBJ2-1; abundance: -; v_gene: TRBV18; len: 16; CDR3aa: CASSLRATSQNNEQFF; CDR3nt: TGTGCCAGCTCACTCAGGGCGACTAGCCAAAACAATGAGCAGTTCTTC
d_gene: TRBD1; j_gene: TRBJ2-3; abundance: -; v_gene: TRBV29-1; len: 15; CDR3aa: CSVERTGTGWGTQYF; CDR3nt: TGCAGCGTTGAAAGAACCGGGACAGGGTGGGGTACGCAGTATTTT
d_gene: TRBD1; j_gene: TRBJ1-5; abundance: -; v_gene: TRBV28; len: 16; CDR3aa: CASSLRDRAADQPQHF; CDR3nt: TGTGCCAGCAGTTTAAGGGACAGGGCGGCCGATCAGCCCCAGCATTTT
d_gene: -; j_gene: TRBJ1-2; abundance: -; v_gene: TRBV18; len: 13; CDR3aa: CASSPSAARGYTF; CDR3nt: TGTGCCAGCTCACCATCGGCAGCAAGAGGCTACACCTTC
d_gene: -; j_gene: TRBJ2-1; abundance: -; v_gene: TRBV5-1; len: 15; CDR3aa: CASSTGTVDYNEQFF; CDR3nt: TGCGCCAGCAGCACCGGGACGGTTGATTACAATGAGCAGTTCTTC
d_gene: -; j_gene: TRBJ2-7; abundance: -; v_gene: TRBV7-8; len: 15; CDR3aa: CASRYDRTRAHEQYF; CDR3nt: TGTGCCAGCAGGTACGACAGGACCCGGGCCCACGAGCAGTACTTC
d_gene: -; j_gene: TRBJ2-7; abundance: -; v_gene: TRBV28; len: 15; CDR3aa: CASSLAGALGYEQYF; CDR3nt: TGTGCCAGCAGTTTAGCCGGCGCTCTCGGGTACGAGCAGTACTTC
d_gene: -; j_gene: TRBJ2-3; abundance: -; v_gene: TRBV28; len: 13; CDR3aa: CASSFGGPDTQYF; CDR3nt: TGTGCCAGCAGTTTTGGGGGGCCAGATACGCAGTATTTT
d_gene: -; j_gene: TRBJ1-4; abundance: -; v_gene: TRBV6-5; len: 15; CDR3aa: CASRLIDATNEKLFF; CDR3nt: TGTGCCAGCCGCCTCATCGACGCAACTAATGAAAAACTGTTTTTT
d_gene: -; j_gene: TRBJ1-5; abundance: -; v_gene: TRBV7-6; len: 16; CDR3aa: CASSFRPGDFYQPQHF; CDR3nt: TGTGCCAGCAGCTTTCGTCCAGGGGACTTCTATCAGCCCCAGCATTTT
d_gene: TRBD1; j_gene: TRBJ2-7; abundance: -; v_gene: TRBV7-8; len: 14; CDR3aa: CASSSDRGSYEQYF; CDR3nt: TGTGCCAGCAGTTCCGACAGGGGCTCCTACGAGCAGTACTTC